This is a list of T cell receptor beta chains from one sample in a study of response to subunit inactivated influenza vaccine. Each CDR3 protein gets one entry after TCRdb re-called the RT-PCR reads with MiXCR. The sample has 500,000 to 600,000 distinct CDR3 sequences; over 10% are singletons. The sample was PBMCs from blood, taken about 40 days after vaccination. These receptors were collected from a man aged 50 to 60 who received an inactivated influenza vaccine. CDR3s include the opening cysteine and the closing phenylalanine or tryptophan. Where a row states a size, it is once, few, many or the class of an expanded clone; other rows omit it.

CDR3 protein | J gene | V gene | clone size
CASSLASGANTEAFF | TRBJ1-1 | TRBV5-1 | few
CASSPSSTNEKLFF | TRBJ1-4 | TRBV18 | NA
CSARLESSYNEQFF | TRBJ2-1 | TRBV20-1 | few
CASSVLGQGGEKLFF | TRBJ1-4 | TRBV9 | few
CASSPSTGGSGELFF | TRBJ2-2 | TRBV7-6 | few
CASSYGIGVYNEQFF | TRBJ2-1 | TRBV6-2/TRBV6-3 | few
CSVSVGTGRTEAFF | TRBJ1-1 | TRBV29-1 | many
CAISERWTGSSYEQYF | TRBJ2-7 | TRBV10-3 | NA
CASSTGHQETQYF | TRBJ2-5 | TRBV11-2 | few
CASSIGQNQETQYF | TRBJ2-5 | TRBV7-2 | many
CASSLVGHRNEETQYF | TRBJ2-5 | TRBV7-6 | few
CSVEPEIVLAAHNEQFF | TRBJ2-1 | TRBV29-1 | NA
CATSRDVGSYEQYF | TRBJ2-7 | TRBV15 | NA
CSARGHSPLPYEQYF | TRBJ2-7 | TRBV20-1 | many
CSARHRATYEQYF | TRBJ2-7 | TRBV20-1 | few
CASSQIPRDSTEAFF | TRBJ1-1 | TRBV4-1 | NA
CASSLNGRGLITYNEQFF | TRBJ2-1 | TRBV7-6 | NA
CASTLQGTDTQYF | TRBJ2-3 | TRBV27 | NA
CSAPRASANYGYTF | TRBJ1-2 | TRBV20-1 | few
CATAGRTANTGELFF | TRBJ2-2 | TRBV21-1 | NA
CASSLGLQGANSYEQYF | TRBJ2-7 | TRBV5-5 | NA
CASSHAQGIGGSGANVLTF | TRBJ2-6 | TRBV5-1 | few
CASSLIEAGELFF | TRBJ2-2 | TRBV27 | few
CASSPGPSVGSPLHF | TRBJ1-6 | TRBV6-2/TRBV6-3 | NA